Listed below are T cell receptor beta chains from one sample, sequenced in a study of CD4+ T cells in melanoma. Sequenced by immunoSEQ multiplex PCR; TCRdb stores in-frame clones only, minus some. The repertoire holds 13,000 to 15,000 clones, with approximately 57% as singletons. Sequenced input: cells from a culture (not recorded whether cultured in vitro). Every receptor here comes from a human donor with melanoma. Both conserved end residues are part of each CDR3. D genes are given only for firm matches. Size is omitted from some rows. Given values are once, few, many or a class for expanded clones.

>TRBJ2-7|.|TRBV2|TRBD1
CASLDRAISYEQYF
TGTGCCAGCCTGGACAGGGCGATTTCCTACGAGCAGTACTTC
>TRBJ1-4|few|TRBV7-9|.
CASSLWGGGKLFF
TGTGCCAGCAGCCTCTGGGGAGGCGGAAAACTGTTTTTT
>TRBJ2-7|.|TRBV27|.
CASSPRGGTYEQYF
TGTGCCAGCAGCCCCCGAGGGGGTACCTACGAGCAGTACTTC
>TRBJ2-3|.|TRBV5-1|.
CASSLGTSTDTQYF
TGCGCCAGCTCGCTGGGCACTAGCACAGATACGCAGTATTTT
>TRBJ1-1|.|TRBV6-5|TRBD1
CASTAMDRGTTEAFF
TGTGCCAGCACTGCAATGGACAGGGGCACCACTGAAGCTTTCTTT
>TRBJ2-1|.|TRBV6-1|.
CASHREISYNEQFF
TGTGCCAGCCATAGGGAGATCTCCTACAATGAGCAGTTCTTC
>TRBJ2-1|.|TRBV6-1|TRBD2
CASSERSGGPWDEQFF
TGTGCCAGCAGTGAAAGGTCGGGGGGGCCCTGGGATGAGCAGTTCTTC
>TRBJ2-7|few|TRBV5-1|.
CASSLSEPPYEQYF
TGCGCCAGCAGCTTGTCAGAGCCCCCCTACGAGCAGTACTTC
>TRBJ2-2|.|TRBV6-1|.
CASRKNTGELFF
TGTGCCAGCAGAAAGAACACCGGGGAGCTGTTTTTT
>TRBJ1-1|.|TRBV20-1|.
CSAGRYEAFF
TGCAGTGCCGGGAGGTACGAGGCTTTCTTT
>TRBJ1-2|.|TRBV5-1|TRBD1
CASSTGQGSNYGYTF
TGCGCCAGCAGCACGGGACAGGGTTCAAACTATGGCTACACCTTC
>TRBJ1-2|few|TRBV9|TRBD1
CASSVGHRGTNGYTF
TGTGCCAGCAGCGTAGGTCACAGGGGTACGAATGGCTACACCTTC
>TRBJ1-1|medium-sized|TRBV30|TRBD1
CAWSRQGTEAFF
TGTGCCTGGAGCAGACAGGGGACTGAAGCTTTCTTT
>TRBJ2-7|.|TRBV5-1|.
CASGPLMEGGGEQYF
TGCGCCAGCGGCCCCCTGATGGAGGGGGGCGGCGAGCAGTACTTC
>TRBJ2-7|.|TRBV7-8|.
CASSLVRGYEQYF
TGTGCCAGCAGCTTAGTTAGGGGCTACGAGCAGTACTTC
>TRBJ2-1|.|TRBV7-7|TRBD1
CASSSPRQGASLGYNEQFF
TGTGCCAGCAGCTCCCCACGACAGGGGGCGAGCTTAGGGTACAATGAGCAGTTCTTC
>TRBJ2-4|once|TRBV7-9|TRBD1
CASSLAPGQGKAKNIQYF
TGTGCCAGCAGCTTAGCGCCGGGACAGGGAAAAGCCAAAAACATTCAGTACTTC
>TRBJ1-6|.|TRBV9|TRBD1
CASSVGQGGNSPLHF
TGTGCCAGCAGCGTAGGACAGGGAGGTAATTCACCCCTCCACTTT
>TRBJ2-2|.|TRBV30|TRBD1
CAQTGTANTGELFF
TGTGCCCAGACCGGGACAGCGAACACCGGGGAGCTGTTTTTT
>TRBJ1-2|.|TRBV5-4|.
CASSLRGSGYTF
TGTGCCAGCAGCTTGAGGGGATCTGGCTACACCTTC
>TRBJ2-7|few|TRBV2|TRBD2
CASSEALIAGVYEQYF
TGTGCCAGCAGTGAAGCGCTTATAGCGGGGGTCTACGAGCAGTACTTC
>TRBJ2-1|once|TRBV13|.
CASSPFNEQFF
TGTGCCAGCAGCCCCTTCAATGAGCAGTTCTTC
>TRBJ2-7|.|TRBV11-2|TRBD1
CASSRLTGASSYEQYF
TGTGCCAGCAGCCGGTTGACAGGGGCCAGCTCCTACGAGCAGTACTTC
>TRBJ2-7|.|TRBV11-3|.
CASSLVFGGEQYF
TGTGCCAGCAGCTTAGTTTTTGGGGGCGAGCAGTACTTC
>TRBJ1-5|few|TRBV11-1|.
CASSLSGQGRDGGQPQHF
TGTGCCAGCAGCTTATCCGGGCAGGGGCGTGATGGGGGTCAGCCCCAGCATTTT
>TRBJ2-7|few|TRBV9|.
CASSPQGQSYEQYF
TGTGCCAGCAGCCCACAGGGACAATCCTACGAGCAGTACTTC
>TRBJ1-2|.|TRBV5-1|.
CASSLDATGYTF
TGCGCCAGCAGCCTCGACGCTACTGGCTACACCTTC
>TRBJ1-1|.|TRBV2|.
CASAEGTSFPAFF
TGTGCCAGCGCCGAGGGGACCTCTTTCCCAGCTTTCTTT
>TRBJ2-3|.|TRBV11-1|TRBD2
CASSSPGTSGGRDTQYF
TGTGCCAGCAGCTCCCCGGGGACTAGCGGGGGAAGAGATACGCAGTATTTT
>TRBJ2-2|.|TRBV7-3|TRBD1
CASSQLGTANTGELFF
TGTGCCAGCAGCCAACTCGGGACAGCGAACACCGGGGAGCTGTTTTTT
>TRBJ2-5|.|TRBV2|.
CASIQTIQETQYF
TGTGCCAGCATCCAGACGATTCAAGAGACCCAGTACTTC
>TRBJ2-6|.|TRBV2|TRBD1
CASSGATGMGANVLTF
TGTGCCAGCAGCGGAGCGACAGGGATGGGGGCCAACGTCCTGACTTTC
>TRBJ1-5|.|TRBV5-8|.
CASSLKRAHQPQHF
TGTGCCAGCAGCTTGAAGAGGGCTCATCAGCCCCAGCATTTT
>TRBJ2-4|.|TRBV30|.
CAWSVSIAKNIQYF
TGTGCCTGGAGTGTAAGCATAGCCAAAAACATTCAGTACTTC
>TRBJ1-3|.|TRBV1|.
CTSSQDLDRPSGNTIYF
TGCACCAGCAGCCAAGATCTAGACAGGCCCTCTGGAAACACCATATATTTT
>TRBJ1-3|.|TRBV6-1|.
CASTLIPTSGNTIYF
TGTGCCAGCACCCTGATCCCAACCTCTGGAAACACCATATATTTT
>TRBJ1-4|.|TRBV18|.
CASSPTGITNEKLFF
TGTGCCAGCTCCCCCACAGGGATAACTAATGAAAAACTGTTTTTT
>TRBJ1-6|.|TRBV6-6|TRBD1
CASGGSGGNSPLHF
TGTGCCAGCGGAGGATCAGGGGGTAATTCACCCCTCCACTTT
>TRBJ1-1|once|TRBV4-2|.
CASSPGSLMNTEAFF
TGTGCCAGCAGCCCAGGCAGTCTGATGAACACTGAAGCTTTCTTT
>TRBJ2-4|.|TRBV4-1|.
CASSLGAGAKNIQYF
TGCGCCAGCAGTCTCGGCGCGGGAGCCAAAAACATTCAGTACTTC
>TRBJ1-2|.|TRBV25-1|.
CASTLGVASTRYGYTF
TGTGCCAGCACTCTCGGGGTGGCCAGTACTCGCTATGGCTACACCTTC
>TRBJ2-6|.|TRBV7-3|.
CASSMGASGANVLTF
TGTGCCAGCAGCATGGGGGCCTCTGGGGCCAACGTCCTGACTTTC